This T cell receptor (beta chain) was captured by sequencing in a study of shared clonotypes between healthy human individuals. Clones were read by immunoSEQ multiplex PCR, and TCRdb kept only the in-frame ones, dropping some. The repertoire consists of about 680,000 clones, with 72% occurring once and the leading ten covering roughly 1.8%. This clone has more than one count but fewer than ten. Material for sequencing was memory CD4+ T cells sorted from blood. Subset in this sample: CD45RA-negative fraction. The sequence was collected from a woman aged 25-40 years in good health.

The CDR3 reads CASSGSGTLSYEQYF. In DNA form, the CDR3 reads TGTGCCAGCAGTGGGTCCGGGACACTTTCCTACGAGCAGTACTTC. The chain has TRBV6-5 and TRBJ2-7; D is possibly TRBD1 (6 bases). V dropped 5 bases and J dropped 1 base, with 15 bases sitting between them. Germline loops: CDR1 MNHEY, CDR2 SVGAGI. The CDR3 covers 15 residues.